This T cell receptor beta chain was identified during a study of T cell repertoires in cytomegalovirus infection. Whole-study context: Both recently identified HLA-C-restricted and well-studied HLA-B-restricted CMV epitopes were used in the study. Indications of both CMV infection and matching HLA type were provided by public TCR beta signatures.

Points on this clonotype: Its antigen is still unknown.

Study findings and constraints: The ex vivo response was dominated by HLA-C-restricted CMV-specific TCR beta clonotypes.

A single record per CDR3 protein comes from TCRdb applying MiXCR to the reads. In the table there are 450,000 to 650,000 distinct CDR3 sequences, approximately 40% of which are singletons. V lost 3 bases and J lost 3; bases outside the gene matches: 5. The CDR3 loop spans 15 amino acids. The V gene's germline CDR1 is MNHNS and CDR2 SASEGT. The source was cultured PBMCs, collected from culture after CMV antigen stimulation. The sequence was collected from a human donor in good health (CMV status not recorded). Some clones in this sample may be carry-over from other donors' samples. The chain recombines TRBV6-1 with TRBJ2-7; 10 positions match TRBD1. Here the CDR3 reads CASSEGQGWNYEQYF. In DNA, the CDR3 is TGTGCCAGCAGTGAGGGACAGGGGTGGAACTACGAGCAGTACTTC.